This T cell receptor beta chain emerged from a study of radiation and T cells in renal cell carcinoma. Whole-study context: Nephrectomy followed 15 Gy stereotactic body radiation by 4 weeks.

Time point here: baseline pretreatment blood. The treatment is: 15 Gy SBRT to primary tumor, nephrectomy 4 weeks later. Serial blood draws occurred at baseline and 2 and 4 weeks post-SBRT. The tumor was a clear cell renal cell carcinoma. The germline gives CDR1 SGHRS, CDR2 YFSETQ. CDR3 length equals 15 residues. Trimming removed 2 bases from V and 0 bases from J, with 10 bases in between. The study's findings and limits: From baseline, blood top tumor clonotypes peaked at 2 weeks post-radiation.

The table came from immunoSEQ multiplex PCR; TCRdb's copy has only in-frame clones and leaves some out. Among 150,000 or so clones listed, over 65% were seen once. On this clone: The antigen is unknown.

Sequenced material: blood, taken from a patient whose treatment included radiotherapy and nephrectomy. This chain joins TRBV5-1 and TRBJ2-3, with D possibly being TRBD1 or TRBD2 (5 bases each). The clonotype comes from a woman aged 50 to 60 with renal cell carcinoma. CDR3 protein: CASSFGAGSTDTQYF. CDR3 sequence (DNA): TGCGCCAGCAGCTTCGGGGCAGGGAGCACAGATACGCAGTATTTT. The whole variable domain, filled in from reference TRBV5-1 and TRBJ2-3, reads KAGVTQTPRYLIKTRGQQVTLSCSPISGHRSVSWYQQTPGQGLQFLFEYFSETQRNKGNFPGRFSGRQFSNSRSEMNVSTLELGDSALYLCASSFGAGSTDTQYFGPGTRLTVL.